The 26 T cell receptor beta chains reported below all come from one sample, sequenced in a study of breast tumors, draining lymph nodes, adjacent tissues. Using its own MiXCR run on the multiplex PCR reads, TCRdb lists one record per CDR3 protein. The table lists 15,000 to 20,000 distinct CDR3 sequences, about 60% of them singletons. The material sequenced was tumor-adjacent breast tissue. The receptors derive from a female donor with breast cancer. Some clones in this sample may be carry-over from other donors' samples.

This clonotype was counted at least ten times. The rearrangement joins TRBV5-1 to TRBJ2-3; D possibly matches TRBD1 or TRBD2 (5 bases each). The CDR3 spans 16 residues. V was cut by 3 bases and J by 0 bases, with 14 bases left in between. Germline V CDR1 and CDR2: SGHRS, YFSETQ. The CDR3 region is CASSSSGQASTDTQYF. In DNA form, the CDR3 reads TGCGCCAGCAGCTCTTCGGGGCAAGCTAGCACAGATACGCAGTATTTT.

The chain carries TRBV19 and TRBJ1-5; D may be TRBD1 (6 bases). This CDR3 has 13 residues. V was clipped by 7 bases and J by 3 bases, with 10 bases between them. Germline-derived CDR1 and CDR2 are LNHDA and SQIVND (reference sequence). The CDR3 spells CASTHRDNQPQHF. DNA for the CDR3: TGTGCCAGTACCCACAGGGACAATCAGCCCCAGCATTTT.

A word on this clonotype: A read error may be the cause here, since a much bigger clone is one base away. The V call is TRBV6-1, the J call TRBJ1-1; possibly TRBD1 for D (6 bases). CDR3 size: 15 residues. The germline gives CDR1 MNHNS, CDR2 SASEGT. Trimming removed 5 bases at V and 4 bases at J, with 17 bases between. This CDR3 is CASSLGGVAGTEAFF. The CDR3 DNA sequence: TGTGCCAGCAGTCTAGGGGGGGTGGCGGGCACTGAAGCTTTCTTT.

The rearrangement links TRBV20-1 to TRBJ1-6; the match to TRBD1 covers 7 bases. V lost 5 bases to trimming and J lost 8 bases; unmatched junction nucleotides: 18. The CDR3 runs to 17 residues. Germline CDR1 reads DFQATT; CDR2 reads SNEGSKA (reference sequence). The CDR3 sequence is CSASRGGGGSGHSPLHF. CDR3 sequence (DNA): TGCAGTGCTTCCCGGGGAGGGGGCGGTTCGGGGCATTCACCCCTCCACTTT.

DNA of the CDR3: TGTGCCAGTAGTATGGGACTAGTGGGCTACGAGCAGTACTTC. Protein: CASSMGLVGYEQYF. The chain employs TRBV19 and TRBJ2-7; 8 nucleotides agree with TRBD2. Per the germline V gene, CDR1 is LNHDA and CDR2 is SQIVND (reference sequence). The CDR3 is 14 residues long. Trimming removed 3 bases from V and 3 bases from J; junction bases left unmatched: 4.

The chain recombines TRBV6-2 or TRBV6-3 with TRBJ2-7; 11 nucleotides line up with TRBD2. This CDR3 is built from 15 residues. V lost 6 bases to trimming and J lost 0 bases; unmatched junction nucleotides: 4. From germline, CDR1 is MNHEY and CDR2 SVGEGT. For the CDR3, the DNA is TGTGCCAGCAGGGTAACTAGCGGGAGCTCCTACGAGCAGTACTTC. It codes for CASRVTSGSSYEQYF.

This clonotype has just one count. The chain joins TRBV2 to TRBJ2-7, with 11 bases aligning to TRBD2. CDR1 is SNHLY and CDR2 is FYNNEI in the germline V gene. CDR3 length equals 15 residues. V lost 3 bases to trimming and J lost 4 bases; unmatched junction nucleotides: 5. CDR3 sequence (DNA): TGTGCCAGCAGTGAGGTAGCGGGAGGGTTTTACGAGCAGTACTTC. Translation gives CASSEVAGGFYEQYF.

CDR3 sequence reads: CASSQQGPTDTQYF. The CDR3 DNA reads as TGCGCCAGCAGCCAACAGGGGCCCACAGATACGCAGTATTTT. The chain recombines TRBV5-1 with TRBJ2-3, with 7 bases lining up with TRBD1. CDR1 is SGHRS, CDR2 YFSETQ, per germline. The CDR3 runs 14 residues. Unmatched junction bases numbered 4, after V lost 4 bases and J lost 2 bases.

This clonotype was seen at least ten times. J is TRBJ2-5 and V is TRBV6-1; D possibly corresponds to TRBD1 (6 bases). The CDR3 has 14 amino acids. V was shortened by 8 bases and J by 5 bases, with 18 bases between the two germline ends. Germline V gene lookup returns CDR1 MNHNS and CDR2 SASEGT. The CDR3 here is CASQDRFRGETQYF. The CDR3 coding sequence is TGTGCCAGCCAAGACAGGTTCAGAGGGGAGACCCAGTACTTC.

This clonotype was observed many times. The junction differs from germline at one of its ends, possibly a read error. The gene calls are TRBV7-2 and TRBJ1-2; 7 nucleotides align to TRBD1. CDR1 and CDR2 from the germline V gene are SGHTA and FQGNSA. The CDR3 runs 15 residues. This chain's CDR3 is CASSLGQPVRGGYPF. CDR3 coding DNA: TGTGCCAGCAGCTTAGGACAGCCGGTGCGAGGGGGCTACCCCTTC.

CDR3 nucleotides: TGCAGTGCTAGGAAGGAATGGGACAGGGTGGTCTACGAGCAGTACTTC. It codes for CSARKEWDRVVYEQYF. The rearrangement links TRBV20-1 to TRBJ2-7, with 9 bases that match TRBD1. The germline CDR1 and CDR2 sequences are DFQATT and SNEGSKA (reference sequence). Germline trimming cut 3 bases from V and 3 bases from J; bases unmatched to any gene: 12. This CDR3 has 16 residues.

This clonotype was counted a few times. This sequence joins TRBV20-1 and TRBJ2-2; 12 positions match TRBD1. This CDR3 region has 14 residues. Germline V CDR1 and CDR2: DFQATT, SNEGSKA (reference sequence). J was trimmed by 6 bases and V by 4 bases; bases with no gene match: 3. The CDR3 DNA is TGCAGTGCTATGGGACAGGGGGCCGCCGGGGAGCTGTTTTTT. Its translation: CSAMGQGAAGELFF.

The V gene is TRBV18, the J gene TRBJ2-5; D might be TRBD2 (6 bases). The CDR3 runs to 15 residues. In germline, CDR1 is KGHSH, CDR2 LQKENI. The V and J ends lost 5 bases and 5 bases respectively, with 18 bases between them. The CDR3 sequence: CASSRTTDQGETQYF. CDR3 bases: TGTGCCAGCTCAAGGACTACGGACCAAGGCGAGACCCAGTACTTC.

The rearrangement joins TRBV20-1 to TRBJ2-3, with 9 bases fitting TRBD2. This CDR3 spans 14 amino acids. Germline V gene lookup returns CDR1 DFQATT and CDR2 SNEGSKA (reference sequence). V trimming: 3 bases; J trimming: 2 bases; junction bases outside the gene matches: 3. CDR3 sequence: CSASSGSITDTQYF. The CDR3 DNA follows: TGCAGTGCTAGTAGCGGGAGCATCACAGATACGCAGTATTTT.

The chain recombines TRBV27 with TRBJ1-6, with 9 bases identical to TRBD1. The CDR3 spans 15 residues. Germline trimming cut 1 base from V and 8 bases from J; bases unmatched to any gene: 3. Germline values: CDR1 MNHEY, CDR2 SMNVEV (reference sequence). The DNA of the CDR3 is TGTGCCAGCAGTTTATACAGGGGGCGCGATTCACCCCTCCACTTT. This sequence encodes CASSLYRGRDSPLHF.

V usage is TRBV24-1 and J usage is TRBJ2-1, with D uncertain. Germline CDR1 KGHDR, CDR2 SFDVKD. This CDR3 is built from 15 residues. Trimming stripped 3 bases from V and 3 bases from J, with 11 bases between. CDR3 sequence: CATSDGRLLYNEQFF. In nucleotides, the CDR3 is TGTGCCACCAGTGATGGAAGGTTGCTCTACAATGAGCAGTTCTTC.

This clonotype has only a few counts. DNA for the CDR3: TGTGCCAGCAGCTTAGGGGGCTCAGATAGGGAGCAGTACTTC. Encoded protein: CASSLGGSDREQYF. The V call is TRBV7-2, the J call TRBJ2-7; a weak D match, TRBD1 (5 bases). V lost 1 base to trimming and J lost 7 bases, with 14 bases between them. Germline V CDR1 and CDR2: SGHTA, FQGNSA. The CDR3 is 14 residues long.

By share of the sample, this clonotype is large (0.1 to 1%). The rearrangement joins TRBV7-9 to TRBJ1-6; D is uncertain. The CDR3 is 16 amino acids. Germline CDR1 SEHNR, CDR2 FQNEAQ (reference sequence). The V gene lost 3 bases and the J gene lost 9 bases, with 18 bases spanning the gap. The CDR3 reads CASSFGPDTRISPLHF. In nucleotides, the CDR3 is TGTGCCAGCAGCTTTGGTCCAGACACCCGAATTTCACCCCTCCACTTT.

This chain joins TRBV5-1 and TRBJ2-3, with 8 bases fitting TRBD1. Trimming removed 0 bases from V and 4 bases from J; junction bases left unmatched: 13. The germline V gene encodes CDR1 SGHRS and CDR2 YFSETQ. CDR3 size: 18 residues. CDR3 region: CASSLGDSDRVRADTQYF. CDR3 sequence (DNA): TGCGCCAGCAGCTTGGGGGATTCGGACAGGGTGAGGGCAGATACGCAGTATTTT.

This clonotype was seen ten or more times. J is TRBJ2-1 and V is TRBV6-6; 12 bases are shared with TRBD2. This CDR3 has 15 amino acids. Trimming cost V 10 bases and J 2 bases; bases outside gene matches: 6. Germline V gives CDR1 MNHNY, CDR2 SVGAGI (reference sequence). CDR3 loop: CATGLAGKTYNEQFF. The CDR3 nucleotides read TGTGCCACCGGACTAGCGGGGAAAACCTACAATGAGCAGTTCTTC.

Many counts were recorded for this clonotype. The chain joins TRBV3-1 to TRBJ1-3; D is ambiguous. Germline V gene sequence: CDR1 LGHDT, CDR2 YNNKEL (reference sequence). This CDR3 has 16 residues. V was cut by 4 bases and J by 4 bases, with 17 bases left in between. CDR3 coding DNA: TGTGCCAGCAGCCCGACTCAGCTAAGATCCGGAAACACCATATATTTT. Translation: CASSPTQLRSGNTIYF.

The chain has TRBV5-1 and TRBJ2-7, with 14 bases lining up with TRBD2. Germline lookup yields CDR1 SGHRS and CDR2 YFSETQ. This CDR3 is 17 amino acids long. V lost 3 bases to trimming and J lost 0 bases; unmatched junction nucleotides: 5. The CDR3 spells CASSWGLAGASSYEQYF. DNA of the CDR3: TGCGCCAGCAGCTGGGGACTAGCGGGGGCCAGCTCCTACGAGCAGTACTTC.

Only one count was recorded for this clonotype. This chain links TRBV6-1 with TRBJ2-3; TRBD2 matches at 16 bases. The germline V gene encodes CDR1 MNHNS and CDR2 SASEGT. This CDR3 region has 16 residues. V lost 6 bases to trimming and J lost 6 bases; unmatched junction nucleotides: 6. The CDR3 loop is CASRPGTSGGADTQYF. The CDR3 DNA is TGTGCCAGCAGACCCGGGACTAGCGGGGGGGCGGATACGCAGTATTTT.

A note on this clonotype: No DNA is shown, since the ends of the CDR3 on it are uncertain; the CDR3 is the one TCRdb lists. The chain combines TRBV10-3 with TRBJ2-2; TRBD1, the D gene given by the table, was not confirmed from the DNA. Including both end residues, the CDR3 is 17 amino acids long. CDR1 and CDR2 (germline): ENHRY, SYGVKD. The CDR3 protein is CAISGTNYEQYFGELFF.

This rearrangement joins TRBV2 to TRBJ2-7, with D possibly TRBD1 on 6 matching bases. The germline V and J ends were trimmed by 5 bases and 6 bases, with 20 bases remaining between them. This CDR3 has 15 amino acids. Germline CDR1 and CDR2: SNHLY and FYNNEI. As DNA, the CDR3 is TGTGCCAGCAGTTTTACCTATTACCAGGGGACCGAGCAGTACTTC. Translated, it gives CASSFTYYQGTEQYF.

The V gene is TRBV5-1, the J gene TRBJ2-3; the match to TRBD2 covers 13 bases. CDR3 length equals 17 residues. J was trimmed by 1 base and V by 0 bases; bases with no gene match: 2. Germline CDR1 SGHRS, CDR2 YFSETQ. DNA for the CDR3: TGCGCCAGCAGCTTGGGACTAGCGGGGGGCGGCACAGATACGCAGTATTTT. Residues: CASSLGLAGGGTDTQYF.